This T cell receptor beta chain came from a study of blood T cell repertoires in COVID-19. Whole-study context: COVID-19 samples collected from the United States, Italy and Spain covered acute and convalescent phases. T cells, B-cell-depleted T cells, or PBMCs supplied cDNA or gDNA.

From germline, CDR1 is MNHEY and CDR2 SVGEGT. V lost 4 bases, J lost 7 bases, and 6 bases stayed unmatched. The CDR3 runs 14 residues. Per the authors' pipeline: Amplification of reference gene primers provided the estimated nucleated cell counts. This table comes from immunoSEQ multiplex PCR, and its TCRdb copy is limited to in-frame clones, with some not included. V and J calls and clone size follow that table, whereas D and trimming were derived from the DNA. The sample lists 100,000 to 150,000 clones, around three quarters occurring once. Sequenced material: peripheral blood. The chain is built from TRBV6-2 or TRBV6-3 and TRBJ1-5; the match to TRBD1 covers 8 bases. The receptor was derived from a man between 65 and 80 years old with acute or convalescent COVID-19. The CDR3 nucleotides are TGTGCCAGCAGTTCCAGGGGGCAATGGCAGCCCCAGCATTTT. Encoded protein: CASSSRGQWQPQHF.